A selection of T cell receptor beta chains follows, all from one sample in a study of CD8 T cells in ankylosing spondylitis. One entry per CDR3 protein results from TCRdb running MiXCR on the 5' RACE reads. The sample records 300,000 to 400,000 distinct CDR3 sequences, more than 9% being singletons. The specimen was blood, either unsorted or a sorted T cell fraction (not recorded which). These receptors originate from a female donor with ankylosing spondylitis or in good health (not recorded which). Both conserved end residues are part of each CDR3. A D gene is named only where the DNA matches it firmly. Clone size, where shown, is once, few, many, or a class for clones that have expanded.

CASSSVITGVTEAFF	TGTGCCAGCAGCTCGGTTATTACAGGGGTCACTGAAGCTTTCTTT	TRBD1	NA	TRBV7-2	TRBJ1-1
CASQGLSNQPQHF	TGTGCCAGCCAAGGGCTAAGCAATCAGCCCCAGCATTTT	NA	few	TRBV7-9	TRBJ1-5
CASSRARGTGELFF	TGTGCCAGCAGCCGGGCGAGGGGCACCGGGGAGCTGTTTTTT	NA	NA	TRBV3-1	TRBJ2-2
CSVDAGTSGRYNEQFF	TGCAGCGTTGACGCCGGGACTAGCGGGAGATATAATGAGCAGTTCTTC	TRBD2	few	TRBV29-1	TRBJ2-1
CASSWTDRAYEQYF	TGTGCCAGCAGTTGGACAGATAGGGCCTACGAGCAGTACTTC	NA	few	TRBV12-3/TRBV12-4	TRBJ2-7
CASSETGNRLPPNTEAFF	TGTGCCAGCAGTGAAACAGGGAATAGGCTTCCCCCAAACACTGAAGCTTTCTTT	NA	NA	TRBV6-1	TRBJ1-1
CASSYSEFRGTQPQHF	TGTGCCAGCAGTTACTCAGAATTCCGGGGAACTCAGCCCCAGCATTTT	NA	many	TRBV6-5	TRBJ1-5
CSALAYGYTF	TGCAGTGCTCTAGCATATGGCTACACCTTC	NA	NA	TRBV20-1	TRBJ1-2
CASSEMSGRVYEQYF	TGCGCCAGCAGTGAGATGAGCGGGAGAGTATACGAGCAGTACTTC	TRBD2	few	TRBV10-2	TRBJ2-7
CASSYGSMDMGLEQYF	TGTGCCAGCAGTTACGGAAGCATGGATATGGGGCTCGAGCAGTACTTC	NA	NA	TRBV6-2/TRBV6-3	TRBJ2-7
CASSPGLTSEETQYF	TGTGCCAGCTCACCAGGACTGACAAGTGAAGAGACCCAGTACTTC	NA	many	TRBV18	TRBJ2-5
CSAGTRGQPQHF	TGCAGTGCTGGGACCCGGGGTCAGCCCCAGCATTTT	NA	many	TRBV20-1	TRBJ1-5
CCARELSGVSSYNEQFF	TGCTGTGCTAGAGAGCTTAGCGGGGTAAGCTCCTACAATGAGCAGTTCTTC	TRBD2	few	TRBV20-1	TRBJ2-1
CSARTSGSYNEQFF	TGCAGTGCTAGAACTAGCGGGAGCTACAATGAGCAGTTCTTC	TRBD2	many	TRBV20-1	TRBJ2-1
CASSVEGRDGYTF	TGTGCCAGCAGCGTAGAAGGCAGGGATGGCTACACCTTC	NA	many	TRBV9	TRBJ1-2
CASTRPPLFKQYF	TGTGCCAGCACCAGGCCGCCCTTATTTAAGCAGTACTTC	NA	NA	TRBV2	TRBJ2-7
CSAPRPGVVVEQYF	TGCAGTGCGCCCCGACCCGGGGTGGTCGTCGAGCAGTACTTC	NA	many	TRBV20-1	TRBJ2-7
CATRQGAYEQYF	TGTGCCACGAGACAGGGGGCCTACGAGCAGTACTTC	TRBD1	few	TRBV28	TRBJ2-7
CASSPLTSQAEGNTIYF	TGTGCCAGCAGCCCCCTCACGTCCCAGGCAGAGGGAAACACCATATATTTT	NA	NA	TRBV7-9	TRBJ1-3
CSARVGGGVTGELFF	TGCAGTGCTAGAGTCGGGGGAGGGGTCACCGGGGAGCTGTTTTTT	TRBD2	many	TRBV20-1	TRBJ2-2
CATSTSSGSYNEQFF	TGTGCCACCAGCACTTCTAGCGGGAGCTACAATGAGCAGTTCTTC	TRBD2	few	TRBV15	TRBJ2-1
CASSLVSNTEAFF	TGTGCCAGCAGCTTAGTATCGAACACTGAAGCTTTCTTT	NA	many	TRBV5-5	TRBJ1-1
CSVEDKPDTQYF	TGCAGCGTTGAAGATAAGCCAGATACGCAGTATTTT	NA	many	TRBV29-1	TRBJ2-3
CASSKDRHNEQFF	TGCGCCAGCAGCAAGGACAGACACAATGAGCAGTTCTTC	NA	many	TRBV5-1	TRBJ2-1